This TCR beta chain was observed in a study of blood T cells in healthy people across ages. Across the whole study: Capture by template switching was about one barcoded beta molecule per two T cells.

The V and J ends lost 2 bases and 4 bases respectively, with 6 bases between them. Per germline, CDR1 MNHEY and CDR2 SMNVEV (reference sequence). The CDR3 totals 14 residues. For the second PCR, which ran for 7 to 11 cycles, a sample-barcoded 5' primer and a J-beta primer mix were used. Using its own MiXCR run on the 5' RACE reads, TCRdb lists one record per CDR3 protein. This table has about 900,000 distinct CDR3 sequences, approximately 67% appearing once. The receptor was derived from a man aged 25 to 40 in good health. The source material was blood. The V and J genes are TRBV27 and TRBJ1-6; D is unresolved. The CDR3: CASSLTDYNSPLHF. The CDR3 coding sequence is TGTGCCAGCAGTTTAACGGATTATAATTCACCCCTCCACTTT.